This T cell receptor beta chain was documented in a study of PD-1 blockade in classical Hodgkin lymphoma. CDR3 length equals 12 residues. V lost 3 bases to trimming and J lost 10 bases, with 10 bases between them. Germline CDR1 and CDR2: LNHDA and SQIVND (reference sequence). Whole-study findings and limits: Baseline diversity was lower in partial responders and progressors than complete responders. A significant rise in TCR diversity was seen by C4D1 for CD4+ cells but not for CD8+ cells.

Note on this clone: Its target is unknown.

Libraries were prepared by immunoSEQ multiplex PCR; TCRdb keeps only in-frame clonotypes and omits some of them. The profile shows about 28,000 clones, approximately 70% of them singletons. Each and every patient relapsed after autologous stem cell transplantation, and patients got differing brentuximab vedotin exposure. The rearrangement uses TRBV19 and TRBJ2-1; D assignment may be TRBD1 or TRBD2 (5 bases each). Sequencing used peripheral blood mononuclear cells (PBMCs), obtained before the second cycle of nivolumab. The clonotype comes from a human donor with classical Hodgkin lymphoma. CDR3 sequence: CASSINGAEQFF. In nucleotides, the CDR3 is TGTGCCAGTAGTATTAACGGGGCAGAGCAGTTCTTC.